The 24 T cell receptor beta chains listed next were all sequenced from one sample in a study of cytomegalovirus exposure and HLA in healthy donors. PCR amplification relied on 60 Vbeta primers (plus 13 Jbeta primers). Only in-frame clones appear in the TCRdb table, and some are missing; sequencing was by immunoSEQ multiplex PCR. This table lists around 140,000 clones. Sequencing was done on a sample of PBMCs. All receptors come from a woman in her 50s in good health and CMV-seronegative.

This chain links TRBV7-6 with TRBJ2-7; 7 bases are a match to TRBD1. The CDR3 covers 15 residues. After removal of 3 bases from V and 3 bases from J, the junction contained 8 bases not matched to a gene. The V gene's germline CDR1 is SGHVS and CDR2 FNYEAQ. The CDR3 region is CASSFYRGRGYEQYF. CDR3 coding DNA: TGTGCCAGCAGCTTTTACAGGGGTAGGGGCTACGAGCAGTACTTC.

The gene calls are TRBV19 and TRBJ1-5; possibly TRBD1 for D (5 bases). The V and J ends lost 3 bases and 0 bases respectively, with 12 bases between them. The germline V gene encodes CDR1 LNHDA and CDR2 SQIVND (reference sequence). This CDR3 comprises 16 residues. CDR3 DNA: TGTGCCAGTAGTATCCCGACAGTATATAGCAATCAGCCCCAGCATTTT. It yields the protein CASSIPTVYSNQPQHF.

The chain employs TRBV19 and TRBJ2-7, with 9 bases identical to TRBD1. J lost 2 bases, V lost 1 base, and 12 bases had no gene match. This CDR3 is 18 amino acids long. Germline loops: CDR1 LNHDA, CDR2 SQIVND (reference sequence). Here the CDR3 DNA reads TGTGCCAGTAGTATAGTTCGGGACAGGGTGGGCTTGACCTACGAGCAGTACTTC. Translation: CASSIVRDRVGLTYEQYF.

This chain joins TRBV9 and TRBJ2-1; D uncertain. The CDR3 has 13 residues. Germline loops: CDR1 SGDLS, CDR2 YYNGEE. V was shortened by 2 bases and J by 7 bases, with 10 bases between the two germline ends. The CDR3: CASSVGGENEQFF. The DNA of the CDR3 is TGTGCCAGCAGCGTTGGTGGAGAGAATGAGCAGTTCTTC.

This sequence joins TRBV15 and TRBJ1-3; possibly TRBD1 for D (5 bases). Trimming stripped 5 bases from V and 3 bases from J, with 11 bases between. Per germline, CDR1 LNHNV and CDR2 YYDKDF (reference sequence). The CDR3 totals 14 residues. The CDR3 spells CATSGGTVGNTIYF. The CDR3 nucleotides read TGTGCCACCAGCGGGGGGACGGTTGGAAACACCATATATTTT.

The chain uses TRBV4-2 and TRBJ1-4, with D perhaps TRBD1 (5 bases). V lost 4 bases to trimming and J lost 0 bases, with 12 bases between them. CDR3 length: 16 residues. The V gene's germline CDR1 is LGHNA and CDR2 YNFKEQ. The CDR3 spells CASSLTQGATNEKLFF. The CDR3 DNA is TGTGCCAGCAGCCTGACCCAGGGCGCAACTAATGAAAAACTGTTTTTT.

The V gene is TRBV30, the J gene TRBJ2-1; TRBD2 agrees at 8 bases. CDR3 size: 14 residues. With V trimmed by 4 bases and J by 2 bases, 4 bases remained unmatched. Germline CDR1 reads GTSNPN; CDR2 reads SVGIG (reference sequence). The CDR3 DNA reads as TGTGCCTGGAAATGGACTAGCCCCTACAATGAGCAGTTCTTC. It codes for CAWKWTSPYNEQFF.

The V call is TRBV5-6, the J call TRBJ1-2, with D perhaps matching TRBD1 (5 bases). The CDR3 length is 15 residues. V lost 2 bases and J lost 5, with 16 bases in between. The germline CDR1 and CDR2 sequences are SGHDT and YYEEEE. In DNA form, the CDR3 reads TGTGCCAGCAGCTTAGTAGGGGCGAAGGGGTATGGCTACACCTTC. Amino acids: CASSLVGAKGYGYTF.

The chain carries TRBV28 and TRBJ2-3; tentative D call: TRBD1 (5 bases). The CDR3 consists of 15 residues. Germline values: CDR1 MDHEN, CDR2 SYDVKM. V was shortened by 6 bases and J by 5 bases, with 18 bases between the two germline ends. The CDR3 nucleotides are TGTGCCAGCAGGACCACCCACGCAGGGCAAGATACGCAGTATTTT. Translated: CASRTTHAGQDTQYF.

The chain recombines TRBV2 with TRBJ2-7, with TRBD1 matching 9 bases. V dropped 10 bases and J dropped 1; count of bases not matched to a gene: 5. Germline-derived CDR1 and CDR2 are SNHLY and FYNNEI. This CDR3 is 13 amino acids long. CDR3 sequence (DNA): TGTGCCATCGGGACAGGGAGGTCCTACGAGCAGTACTTC. The encoded protein is CAIGTGRSYEQYF.

V is TRBV5-6 and J is TRBJ1-1, with D possibly matching TRBD1 (5 bases). This CDR3 is built from 16 residues. The germline V gene encodes CDR1 SGHDT and CDR2 YYEEEE. Trimming removed 0 bases from V and 1 base from J, with 13 bases in between. The CDR3 here is CASSLAGVLGNTEAFF. The CDR3 nucleotides are TGTGCCAGCAGCTTGGCGGGGGTATTGGGGAACACTGAAGCTTTCTTT.

The V and J genes are TRBV29-1 and TRBJ1-4; D may be TRBD1 (5 bases). Trimming removed 0 bases from V and 10 bases from J, with 6 bases in between. The germline gives CDR1 SQVTM, CDR2 ANQGSEA. The CDR3 has 11 residues. The CDR3 coding sequence is TGCAGCGTTGAAGAGGGGGGAAAACTGTTTTTT. Amino acids: CSVEEGGKLFF.

The chain couples TRBV5-1 to TRBJ2-7; D may be TRBD1 (6 bases). The germline gives CDR1 SGHRS, CDR2 YFSETQ. This CDR3 has 14 amino acids. V lost 1 base to trimming and J lost 1 base, with 9 bases between them. The CDR3 sequence: CASSLNRDSYEQYF. The DNA for the CDR3 is TGCGCCAGCAGCTTGAACAGGGATTCCTACGAGCAGTACTTC. Filled out from reference TRBV5-1 and TRBJ2-7, the complete variable domain reads KAGVTQTPRYLIKTRGQQVTLSCSPISGHRSVSWYQQTPGQGLQFLFEYFSETQRNKGNFPGRFSGRQFSNSRSEMNVSTLELGDSALYLCASSLNRDSYEQYFGPGTRLTVT.

The gene calls are TRBV2 and TRBJ2-5; D perhaps matches TRBD2 (6 bases). This CDR3 region has 14 residues. Trimming cost V 5 bases and J 5 bases, with 15 bases left between them. CDR1 is SNHLY, CDR2 FYNNEI, per germline. In DNA form, the CDR3 reads TGTGCCAGCAGTTGGGACTCCGTAGGGGAGACCCAGTACTTC. This gives the protein CASSWDSVGETQYF. Looking up the rest from reference TRBV2 and TRBJ2-5 gives the full variable domain: EPEVTQTPSHQVTQMGQEVILRCVPISNHLYFYWYRQILGQKVEFLVSFYNNEISEKSEIFDDQFSVERPDGSNFTLKIRSTKLEDSAMYFCASSWDSVGETQYFGPGTRLLVL.

The chain uses TRBV4-2 and TRBJ1-4; D uncertain. Trimming removed 3 bases from V and 0 bases from J, with 14 bases in between. Germline CDR1 reads LGHNA; CDR2 reads YNFKEQ. The CDR3 is 17 amino acids. This CDR3 reads CASSQVGYGATNEKLFF. CDR3 nucleotides: TGTGCCAGCAGCCAGGTTGGTTACGGTGCAACTAATGAAAAACTGTTTTTT.

The chain has TRBV18 and TRBJ2-3; 13 positions match TRBD2. Per the germline V gene, CDR1 is KGHSH and CDR2 is LQKENI. Trimming took 3 bases from V and 2 from J; bases not matched to a gene: 8. The CDR3 has 18 amino acids. CDR3 region: CASSPRTSGGANTDTQYF. DNA of the CDR3: TGTGCCAGCTCACCCCGGACTAGCGGGGGAGCTAACACAGATACGCAGTATTTT.

Here the CDR3 reads CASSEYRRGEKLFF. DNA of the CDR3: TGTGCCAGCAGTGAATACCGGAGAGGGGAAAAACTGTTTTTT. This chain connects TRBV25-1 to TRBJ1-4; no firm D call. Germline V gene sequence: CDR1 MGHDK, CDR2 SYGVNS. V was clipped by 0 bases and J by 8 bases, with 10 bases between them. CDR3 length equals 14 residues. The full variable domain, with the rest looked up from reference TRBV25-1 and TRBJ1-4, is EADIYQTPRYLVIGTGKKITLECSQTMGHDKMYWYQQDPGMELHLIHYSYGVNSTEKGDLSSESTVSRIRTEHFPLTLESARPSHTSQYLCASSEYRRGEKLFFGSGTQLSVL.

The chain combines TRBV5-8 with TRBJ1-5, with 7 bases aligning to TRBD1. The length of the CDR3 is 16 residues. The germline V gene has CDR1 SGHTS and CDR2 YDEGEE. J gave up 0 bases and V 6 bases, and 9 bases lay outside the gene matches. CDR3 sequence (DNA): TGTGCCAGCACAGGCAGGGGGATTTATAGCAATCAGCCCCAGCATTTT. Its translation is CASTGRGIYSNQPQHF. Full variable domain (rest looked up from reference TRBV5-8 and TRBJ1-5): EAGVTQSPTHLIKTRGQQATLRCSPISGHTSVYWYQQALGLGLQFLLWYDEGEERNRGNFPPRFSGRQFPNYSSELNVNALELEDSALYLCASTGRGIYSNQPQHFGDGTRLSIL.

The chain combines TRBV10-3 with TRBJ2-7, with TRBD1 identical over 8 bases. This CDR3 is built from 16 residues. CDR1 and CDR2 from the germline V gene are ENHRY and SYGVKD. V lost 4 bases to trimming and J lost 7 bases; unmatched junction nucleotides: 15. The CDR3: CAISAQTGTGREEQYF. Written as DNA, the CDR3 is TGTGCCATCAGTGCCCAGACCGGGACAGGTAGAGAAGAGCAGTACTTC.

The DNA for the CDR3 is TGTGCCAGCAGCTTAGTAATCCAGCGGGAGGGCACCCAGTACTTC. It translates to CASSLVIQREGTQYF. The chain joins TRBV7-2 to TRBJ2-5; 10 bases map to TRBD2. CDR3 length: 15 amino acids. Germline assignment: CDR1 SGHTA and CDR2 FQGNSA. Unmatched junction bases numbered 7, after V lost 1 base and J lost 8 bases.

This chain connects TRBV18 to TRBJ2-1; 8 nucleotides match TRBD1. V was clipped by 4 bases and J by 5 bases; unmatched bases: 1. Germline V gene data show CDR1 as KGHSH and CDR2 as LQKENI. CDR3 size: 13 residues. In nucleotides, the CDR3 is TGTGCCAGCTCACGGGACAGGAACAATGAGCAGTTCTTC. It encodes CASSRDRNNEQFF. Full variable domain (outside the CDR3, taken from reference TRBV18 and TRBJ2-1): NAGVMQNPRHLVRRRGQEARLRCSPMKGHSHVYWYRQLPEEGLKFMVYLQKENIIDESGMPKERFSAEFPKEGPSILRIQQVVRGDSAAYFCASSRDRNNEQFFGPGTRLTVL.

V usage is TRBV5-4 and J usage is TRBJ2-1, with 10 bases that match TRBD2. Unmatched junction bases numbered 9, after V lost 4 bases and J lost 5 bases. The CDR3 extends over 16 amino acids. The germline V gene encodes CDR1 SGHNT and CDR2 YYREEE (reference sequence). CDR3 in amino acids: CASSAPGLASHNEQFF. DNA for the CDR3: TGTGCCAGCAGCGCTCCGGGACTAGCGTCCCACAATGAGCAGTTCTTC.

The chain couples TRBV18 to TRBJ1-5, with a possible D match to TRBD1 (5 bases). V lost 2 bases and J lost 5, with 10 bases in between. The CDR3 runs to 14 residues. Germline V gene data show CDR1 as KGHSH and CDR2 as LQKENI. CDR3 sequence: CASSPGGADQPQHF. CDR3 in DNA: TGTGCCAGCTCACCAGGCGGGGCCGATCAGCCCCAGCATTTT. Looking up the rest from reference TRBV18 and TRBJ1-5 gives the full variable domain: NAGVMQNPRHLVRRRGQEARLRCSPMKGHSHVYWYRQLPEEGLKFMVYLQKENIIDESGMPKERFSAEFPKEGPSILRIQQVVRGDSAAYFCASSPGGADQPQHFGDGTRLSIL.

This chain links TRBV7-2 with TRBJ2-3; tentatively, D is TRBD2 (7 bases). This CDR3 spans 14 amino acids. V was trimmed by 2 bases and J by 6 bases, leaving 12 bases between them. Germline lookup yields CDR1 SGHTA and CDR2 FQGNSA. The chain's CDR3 is CASSLLGGPDTQYF. The CDR3 bases are TGTGCCAGCAGCTTATTGGGGGGGCCGGATACGCAGTATTTT.